This TCR beta chain is drawn from a study of beta chain features in type 1 diabetes. The isolated RNA, all of it, was reverse transcribed, so expressed TCRB transcripts were what got sequenced. The data were produced by immunoSEQ multiplex PCR, yet TCRdb's version contains in-frame clones alone and is incomplete. The sample lists fewer than 150,000 clones, 6.5% to 8.5% occurring once. V lost 0 bases and J lost 6, with 5 bases in between. The CDR3 length is 12 residues. Germline assignment: CDR1 GTSNPN and CDR2 SVGIG (reference sequence). Many counts were recorded for this clone. This clonotype originated in a woman in her twenties or thirties in good health. V usage is TRBV30 and J usage is TRBJ2-2; D is possibly TRBD2 (5 bases). Input material: central memory CD4+ T cells from blood. The CDR3 nucleotides are TGTGCCTGGAGTGTGAGGGCCGGGGAGCTGTTTTTT. Protein: CAWSVRAGELFF.